This TCR beta chain derives from a study of CXCR3-negative and CXCR3-positive naive CD8 T cells. CDR3 length: 12 residues. The germline V gene has CDR1 SQVTM and CDR2 ANQGSEA. Naive CD8+ T lymphocytes were specified as CD45RO-CCR7+CD27+CD95-. In regard to this clonotype: Its antigen is as yet unknown.

TRB cDNA was prepared as libraries by UMI-labeled 5' RACE. After re-calling the 5' RACE reads, TCRdb lists one entry per CDR3 protein, DNA absent. The sample data list approximately 100,000 distinct CDR3 sequences. General study findings and limits: Both naive subsets had comparably high diversity; memory CD8+ cells much lower.

What was sequenced was naive CXCR3- CD8+ T cells from blood. Subset indicated: CD45RO-CCR7+CD27+CD95- naive CD8+ T cells lacking CXCR3 (TNR3-). The chain links TRBV29-1 to TRBJ2-5; lacking DNA, the TRBD1 call made by TCRdb goes unchecked. This clonotype originated in a human donor in good health. Some clones in this sample may be carry-over from other donors' samples. This CDR3 reads CSVGSGPGTQYF.